Listed here are 29 T cell receptor beta chains from one sample, sequenced in a study of identical twins. TCRdb recomputed calls from the 5' RACE reads with MiXCR, one row per CDR3 protein. The data contain 1.5 million to 2 million distinct CDR3 sequences, around 33% of them seen just once; the ten biggest clones take up under 0.35%. Material: cord blood. The receptors here all came from a newborn girl in good health.

This clonotype was seen a few times. The CDR3 region has the DNA TGCAGTGCTAGAATTCCCTACAATGAGCAGTTCTTC. Translation: CSARIPYNEQFF. The chain recombines TRBV20-1 with TRBJ2-1, with D unclear. V was shortened by 2 bases and J by 2 bases, with 4 bases between the two germline ends. CDR3 size: 12 residues. Germline CDR1 reads DFQATT; CDR2 reads SNEGSKA (reference sequence).

The chain links TRBV28 to TRBJ2-3, with TRBD1 as a possible D gene (5 bases). The CDR3 totals 14 residues. Germline V CDR1 and CDR2: MDHEN, SYDVKM. The V and J ends lost 10 bases and 2 bases respectively, with 16 bases between them. CDR3 loop: CATQGAFPTDTQYF. In DNA form, the CDR3 reads TGTGCCACGCAAGGGGCCTTCCCCACAGATACGCAGTATTTT.

This clonotype was counted only a few times. This chain connects TRBV6-1 to TRBJ1-5; D not certain. The ends were cut back, 2 bases at V and 3 bases at J, with 14 bases in the middle. Germline V CDR1 and CDR2: MNHNS, SASEGT. The CDR3 extends over 16 amino acids. The CDR3 spells CASSETYGGPNQPQHF. DNA of the CDR3: TGTGCCAGCAGTGAAACATATGGAGGGCCCAATCAGCCCCAGCATTTT.

This clonotype was counted a single time. The germline gene is not matched at one end of the junction; a read error may be the cause. The gene calls are TRBV7-9 and TRBJ2-4, with 8 positions matching TRBD2. The CDR3 has 14 residues. CDR1 is SEHNR, CDR2 FQNEAQ, per germline (reference sequence). The CDR3 coding sequence is TGTACCAGCAGCCCGGGACTAGTTTACGGCATTCAGTACTTC. Amino acid sequence: CTSSPGLVYGIQYF.

The chain employs TRBV5-4 and TRBJ2-7; D call uncertain. CDR1 is SGHNT and CDR2 is YYREEE in the germline V gene (reference sequence). This CDR3 comprises 15 residues. Trimming cost V 4 bases and J 2 bases, with 16 bases left between them. CDR3 sequence reads: CASSRRVGMTYEQYF. For the CDR3, the DNA is TGTGCCAGCAGCAGACGGGTAGGGATGACCTACGAGCAGTACTTC.

The rearrangement joins TRBV20-1 to TRBJ2-7, with TRBD2 as a possible D gene (6 bases). With 3 bases removed from V and 3 bases from J, the gap between germline ends came to 9 bases. Germline V gene lookup returns CDR1 DFQATT and CDR2 SNEGSKA (reference sequence). This CDR3 contains 12 residues. CDR3 in DNA: TGCAGTGCTAGCCCGGGACTCTACGAGCAGTACTTC. Protein product: CSASPGLYEQYF.

This sequence joins TRBV20-1 and TRBJ1-1, with D possibly matching TRBD1 (6 bases). Germline lookup yields CDR1 DFQATT and CDR2 SNEGSKA (reference sequence). The V and J ends lost 6 bases and 9 bases respectively, with 17 bases between them. There are 12 residues in the CDR3. The CDR3 spells CSARHPGQKAFF. The CDR3 region has the DNA TGCAGTGCCCGTCACCCGGGACAAAAAGCTTTCTTT.

This clonotype showed up just a few times. The J gene is TRBJ2-6, the V gene TRBV2; D not resolved. The CDR3 has 14 residues. Germline-derived CDR1 and CDR2 are SNHLY and FYNNEI. Trimming took off 7 bases at V and 5 bases at J, with 12 bases between the two ends. CDR3 DNA: TGTGCCAGCACGATGGCTCCCTGGGCCAACGTCCTGACTTTC. This encodes CASTMAPWANVLTF.

This chain connects TRBV27 to TRBJ1-6, with unresolved D. Looked up from germline, CDR1 is MNHEY and CDR2 is SMNVEV (reference sequence). This CDR3 contains 15 residues. V lost 8 bases and J 5 bases, leaving 16 bases between the germline ends. DNA for the CDR3: TGTGCCAGCGCGCCTGTTTGGGTAAATAATTCACCCCTCCACTTT. Translated, it gives CASAPVWVNNSPLHF.

This clonotype has only a few counts. The chain combines TRBV13 with TRBJ2-1, with 8 bases identical to TRBD2. Germline lookup yields CDR1 PRHDT and CDR2 FYEKMQ (reference sequence). This CDR3 has 15 amino acids. V gave up 3 bases and J gave up 5 bases; unmatched junction bases: 6. CDR3 sequence: CASSFGTSPDNEQFF. The CDR3 DNA is TGTGCCAGCAGCTTTGGGACTAGTCCCGACAATGAGCAGTTCTTC.

This clonotype was counted a few times. The chain is built from TRBV2 and TRBJ2-1; no reliable D call. V was clipped by 8 bases and J by 2 bases, with 10 bases between them. CDR3 size: 13 residues. Germline lookup yields CDR1 SNHLY and CDR2 FYNNEI. The CDR3 region is CASADRTYNEQFF. CDR3 sequence (DNA): TGTGCCAGCGCGGACCGGACCTACAATGAGCAGTTCTTC. The full variable domain, completed using reference TRBV2 and TRBJ2-1, is EPEVTQTPSHQVTQMGQEVILRCVPISNHLYFYWYRQILGQKVEFLVSFYNNEISEKSEIFDDQFSVERPDGSNFTLKIRSTKLEDSAMYFCASADRTYNEQFFGPGTRLTVL.

This clonotype was counted only a few times. The chain links TRBV25-1 to TRBJ2-3, with 9 bases matching TRBD2. Germline V gene lookup returns CDR1 MGHDK and CDR2 SYGVNS. The CDR3 loop spans 21 amino acids. The V segment lost 0 bases and the J segment 0 bases; nucleotides outside the gene matches: 16. This CDR3 is CASSEYMRGQRRGGSTDTQYF. The CDR3 nucleotides read TGTGCCAGCAGTGAATATATGAGAGGGCAACGGCGGGGGGGAAGCACAGATACGCAGTATTTT.

Worth noting for this clonotype: One end of the junction varies from germline; a read error may be responsible. The chain combines TRBV6-1 with TRBJ2-6; the D gene is possibly TRBD1 (5 bases). Germline CDR1 is MNHNS and CDR2 is SASEGT. The CDR3 length is 16 residues. CDR3 nucleotides: TGTGCCGGCAGTGAATTTGACAGATCTGGGGCCAACGTCCTGACTTTC. This translates into CAGSEFDRSGANVLTF.

This clonotype was counted only a few times. The rearrangement joins TRBV3-1 to TRBJ2-4; 7 bases align to TRBD2. With V trimmed by 5 bases and J by 13 bases, 5 bases remained unmatched. The CDR3 sequence is 11 residues long. Germline V gene sequence: CDR1 LGHDT, CDR2 YNNKEL (reference sequence). CDR3 sequence (DNA): TGTGCCAGCAGCGATCGACTAGCCCAGTACTTC. The encoded protein is CASSDRLAQYF. The full variable domain, with the rest looked up from reference TRBV3-1 and TRBJ2-4, is DTAVSQTPKYLVTQMGNDKSIKCEQNLGHDTMYWYKQDSKKFLKIMFSYNNKELIINETVPNRFSPKSPDKAHLNLHINSLELGDSAVYFCASSDRLAQYFGAGTRLSVL.

This rearrangement joins TRBV10-2 to TRBJ2-1; 7 bases line up with TRBD2. The CDR3 length is 13 residues. With V trimmed by 6 bases and J by 5 bases, 4 bases remained unmatched. Germline V CDR1 and CDR2: WSHSY, SAAADI. CDR3 region: CASRFGGDNEQFF. As DNA, the CDR3 is TGCGCCAGCAGATTTGGGGGGGACAATGAGCAGTTCTTC.

CDR3 sequence (DNA): TGTGCCAGCAGTTACGCACCCGGGACTCCATCATACAATGAGCAGTTCTTC. This translates into CASSYAPGTPSYNEQFF. The chain joins TRBV6-2 or TRBV6-3 to TRBJ2-1; maybe TRBD2 (6 bases). V dropped 2 bases and J dropped 4 bases, with 18 bases sitting between them. Germline V gene data show CDR1 as MNHEY and CDR2 as SVGEGT. The CDR3 loop spans 17 amino acids.

This clonotype showed up just a few times. The J gene is TRBJ1-1, the V gene TRBV7-9, with 7 bases lining up with TRBD1. Germline lookup yields CDR1 SEHNR and CDR2 FQNEAQ (reference sequence). The CDR3 is 16 residues long. V shed 1 base, J shed 0 bases, and the junction held 5 bases outside the gene matches. The CDR3: CASSLGTGLLNTEAFF. CDR3 in DNA: TGTGCCAGCAGCTTAGGGACAGGTCTACTGAACACTGAAGCTTTCTTT.

This clonotype appeared a few times. The chain recombines TRBV29-1 with TRBJ2-1; no clear D gene. The CDR3 loop spans 11 amino acids. V lost 7 bases and J lost 3, with 7 bases in between. Germline V gene sequence: CDR1 SQVTM, CDR2 ANQGSEA. DNA for the CDR3: TGCAGCGGGTGGAGCTACAATGAGCAGTTCTTC. Its translation: CSGWSYNEQFF.

This sequence joins TRBV20-1 and TRBJ1-1, with D tentatively TRBD1 (6 bases). The V end was cut by 5 bases, the J end by 1 base, with 11 bases between. Germline CDR1 DFQATT, CDR2 SNEGSKA (reference sequence). CDR3 size: 13 residues. DNA for the CDR3: TGCAGTGCTGCCAGGGGAGCGAACACTGAAGCTTTCTTT. Translation gives CSAARGANTEAFF.

Ten or more counts support this clonotype. This rearrangement joins TRBV10-3 to TRBJ2-1, with TRBD2 matching 9 bases. The CDR3 sequence is 16 residues long. Germline CDR1 is ENHRY and CDR2 is SYGVKD. V lost 2 bases and J lost 8; bases outside the gene matches: 10. The CDR3 DNA reads as TGTGCCATCAGTGAGGGAGGTAGCGGGAGTTTCGATGAGCAGTTCTTC. Its translation is CAISEGGSGSFDEQFF.

The rearrangement joins TRBV19 to TRBJ2-7; D uncertain. The closer fit of TRBJ2-4 to the DNA end suggests the J call may be wrong. The CDR3 contains 14 residues. The V gene's germline CDR1 is LNHDA and CDR2 SQIVND (reference sequence). The chain's CDR3 is CASSIDPRLDIQYF. The CDR3 DNA follows: TGTGCCAGTAGTATAGATCCCAGGCTAGACATTCAGTACTTC.

The chain recombines TRBV6-1 with TRBJ1-5; TRBD1 might be the D (5 bases). The CDR3 has 16 amino acids. Trimming left V 1 base short and J 6 bases short, with 16 bases between. CDR1 is MNHNS and CDR2 is SASEGT in the germline V gene. The CDR3 protein is CASSEGQWGLTQPQHF. The CDR3 region has the DNA TGTGCCAGCAGTGAAGGCCAATGGGGACTCACTCAGCCCCAGCATTTT.

V is TRBV6-1 and J is TRBJ2-5; D gene unclear. Germline CDR1 MNHNS, CDR2 SASEGT. The CDR3 has 12 amino acids. Trimming cost V 6 bases and J 5 bases, with 10 bases left between them. CDR3 in DNA: TGTGCCAGCAGGTCCCCGTTGGAGACCCAGTACTTC. Translating it yields CASRSPLETQYF.

V gene TRBV20-1 combines with J gene TRBJ2-7, with 16 bases aligning to TRBD2. The CDR3 is made up of 20 amino acids. The J segment lost 3 bases and the V segment lost 2 bases, leaving 16 bases of the junction unmatched. Germline V gene sequence: CDR1 DFQATT, CDR2 SNEGSKA (reference sequence). CDR3 protein: CSARLVAVGTSGRVLYEQYF. The CDR3 DNA is TGCAGTGCTAGACTCGTCGCGGTCGGGACTAGCGGGAGGGTCCTCTACGAGCAGTACTTC.

The rearrangement joins TRBV6-5 to TRBJ2-2; perhaps TRBD1 as D (5 bases). The CDR3 consists of 14 residues. The V gene lost 6 bases and the J gene lost 3 bases, with 11 bases spanning the gap. Germline V gene lookup returns CDR1 MNHEY and CDR2 SVGAGI. The CDR3, as DNA: TGTGCCAGCAGGCCTGGGGCCTACACCGGGGAGCTGTTTTTT. Protein sequence: CASRPGAYTGELFF.

This clonotype was found a few times. CDR3: CSATEVYEQYF. CDR3 bases: TGCAGTGCGACGGAGGTTTACGAGCAGTACTTC. The chain combines TRBV20-1 with TRBJ2-7, with D maybe TRBD2 (5 bases). V dropped 6 bases and J dropped 4 bases, with 10 bases sitting between them. The germline V gene has CDR1 DFQATT and CDR2 SNEGSKA (reference sequence). The CDR3 has 11 residues.

The V gene is TRBV25-1, the J gene TRBJ2-3; 13 nucleotides match TRBD2. V was pared by 0 bases and J by 6 bases, with 9 bases of the junction left unmatched. This CDR3 comprises 18 residues. The germline gives CDR1 MGHDK, CDR2 SYGVNS. The CDR3 DNA is TGTGCCAGCAGTGAATATACTAGCGGGAGGGCATGGGTGGATACGCAGTATTTT. It codes for CASSEYTSGRAWVDTQYF.

The chain couples TRBV11-2 to TRBJ2-1, with D unclear. Gene TRBJ2-7 matches the end of the DNA better, so the J call may be wrong. The CDR3 has 16 amino acids. The germline V gene encodes CDR1 SGHAT and CDR2 FQNNGV. In DNA, the CDR3 is TGTGCCAGCAGCTTAGATGGTCTCGAGATCAATTACGAGCAGTACTTC. Residues: CASSLDGLEINYEQYF.

The CDR3, as DNA: TGCAGTGCTAGAGATGTCGGGAAGAACACTGAAGCTTTCTTT. Its protein is CSARDVGKNTEAFF. V is TRBV20-1 and J is TRBJ1-1; D is undetermined. Germline loops: CDR1 DFQATT, CDR2 SNEGSKA (reference sequence). The CDR3 is 14 amino acids. V was shortened by 0 bases and J by 1 base, with 9 bases between the two germline ends.